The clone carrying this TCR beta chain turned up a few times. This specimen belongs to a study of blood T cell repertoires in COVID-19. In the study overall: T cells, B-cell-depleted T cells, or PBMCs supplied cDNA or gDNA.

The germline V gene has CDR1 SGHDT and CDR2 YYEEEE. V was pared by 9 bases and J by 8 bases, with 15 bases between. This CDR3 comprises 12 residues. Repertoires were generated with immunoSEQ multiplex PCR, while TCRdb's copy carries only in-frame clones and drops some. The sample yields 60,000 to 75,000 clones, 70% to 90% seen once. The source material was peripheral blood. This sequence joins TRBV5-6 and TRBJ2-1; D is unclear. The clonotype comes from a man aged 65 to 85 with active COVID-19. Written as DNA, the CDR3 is TGTGCCACCCAAACGGGTTTTGATGAGCAGTTCTTC. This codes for CATQTGFDEQFF.